This TCR beta chain was observed in a study of T cell repertoires in cytomegalovirus infection (dated by TCRdb to the late 2010s). Study-wide context: Recently identified HLA-C-restricted CMV epitopes, whose presentation resists viral immunomodulation, were targeted by peptide stimulations together with well-studied HLA-B-restricted epitopes. Because public TCR beta signatures pointed to carriage of CMV infection together with the matching HLA type, the HLA type of each donor mattered for the analysis. Study-level results and caveats: In both this cohort and an independent roughly 350-donor cohort, the cumulative frequency of public TCR beta family members distinguished carriers of CMV infection plus the relevant HLA type. The ex vivo response was dominated by HLA-C-restricted CMV-specific TCR beta clonotypes, and the single most frequent clonotype in two of eight donors was supplied by these HLA-C-restricted clonotypes.

Of note for this clonotype: Its binding antigen is unknown. There are no base qualities to consult, and no much larger clone falls within one base.

The instrument was an Illumina HiSeq 1500. TCRdb reran the public reads through fastp at Q25 and MiXCR, keeping productive beta chains. When rows share a CDR3 protein, they turn into one entry using the most common DNA and genes. This sample comprises about 51,000 distinct CDR3 sequences, 15% to 25% of them detected only once. Approximately 26% of the sample belongs to the ten largest clones. Interpreted using the paper, the treatment or condition label stands for: in vitro stimulation with specific CMV peptide epitopes to enrich CMV-specific T cells. This specimen consisted of CD8+ T cells from cultured PBMCs, obtained from culture after CMV antigen stimulation. This TCR derives from a human donor in good health (CMV status not recorded). Some clones in this sample may be carry-over from other donors' samples.

CDR3 region: CASSFERGAADTQYF. The bases read TGTGCCAGCAGTTTCGAGCGGGGGGCCGCAGATACGCAGTATTTT. The chain joins TRBV12-3 or TRBV12-4 to TRBJ2-3, and 9 junction bases match TRBD2. The junction shows trimming of 3 bases on V and 4 bases on J, and the gene matches do not reach 5 bases of it. Inclusive of the bounding cysteine and phenylalanine, the CDR3 is 15 residues long. This entry keeps only the CDR3 DNA: 45 bases, framed from base 1.